Listed below are T cell receptor beta chains from one sample, sequenced in a study of T-cell memory formation after mild COVID-19. TCRdb reanalysed the 5' RACE reads using MiXCR and keeps one entry per CDR3 protein. Of about 150,000 distinct CDR3 sequences listed, roughly a quarter are singletons. Sequences were obtained from PBMCs or a T cell subset sorted from them (not recorded which). Source of these receptors: an adult woman who had mild COVID-19 (a few samples of this study predate the infection). Cell type and time point are not known. Both conserved end residues are part of each CDR3. D genes are given only for firm matches. Clone size is stated in some rows and not others, as once, few, many or a class when expanded.

abundance: few; j_gene: TRBJ2-7; v_gene: TRBV15; d_gene: NA; CDR3nt: TGTGCCACCAGCTCACGGGGCTACGAGCAGTACTTC; CDR3aa: CATSSRGYEQYF
abundance: few; j_gene: TRBJ2-5; v_gene: TRBV6-1; d_gene: TRBD2; CDR3nt: TGTGCCAGCAGTCGGCTAGCGGAAGAGACCCAGTACTTC; CDR3aa: CASSRLAEETQYF
abundance: NA; j_gene: TRBJ2-7; v_gene: TRBV7-9; d_gene: NA; CDR3nt: TGTGCCAGCAGCTTTGCGACTCCGGGTGACGAGCAGTACTTC; CDR3aa: CASSFATPGDEQYF
abundance: NA; j_gene: TRBJ2-1; v_gene: TRBV27; d_gene: TRBD2; CDR3nt: TGTGCCAGCAAATTGGCACTAGCGGGGCTCAATGAGCAGTTCTTC; CDR3aa: CASKLALAGLNEQFF
abundance: few; j_gene: TRBJ1-3; v_gene: TRBV12-3/TRBV12-4; d_gene: NA; CDR3nt: TGTGCCAGCAGTTTAGGAAGCTCTGGAAACACCATATATTTT; CDR3aa: CASSLGSSGNTIYF
abundance: few; j_gene: TRBJ2-5; v_gene: TRBV29-1; d_gene: NA; CDR3nt: TGCAGCGCTGGGGAGGATACAGGGAAAGAGACCCAGTACTTC; CDR3aa: CSAGEDTGKETQYF
abundance: NA; j_gene: TRBJ2-1; v_gene: TRBV5-1; d_gene: NA; CDR3nt: TGCGCCAGCAGCTTTGAGGGGACCTACAATGAGCAGTTCTTC; CDR3aa: CASSFEGTYNEQFF
abundance: few; j_gene: TRBJ2-3; v_gene: TRBV20-1; d_gene: TRBD1; CDR3nt: TGCAGTGTCAGGACAGGCGGCACAGATACGCAGTATTTT; CDR3aa: CSVRTGGTDTQYF
abundance: NA; j_gene: TRBJ2-1; v_gene: TRBV9; d_gene: NA; CDR3nt: TGTGCCAGCAGCGTAGGCCCCGGGCGGGACTCCTACAATGAGCAGTTCTTC; CDR3aa: CASSVGPGRDSYNEQFF
abundance: few; j_gene: TRBJ1-1; v_gene: TRBV6-5; d_gene: NA; CDR3nt: TGTGCCAGCAGTTATGGGGGGCTGACTGAAGCTTTCTTT; CDR3aa: CASSYGGLTEAFF
abundance: few; j_gene: TRBJ1-2; v_gene: TRBV12-3/TRBV12-4; d_gene: NA; CDR3nt: TGTGCCAGCAGTGTGGCCTATGGCTACACCTTC; CDR3aa: CASSVAYGYTF
abundance: NA; j_gene: TRBJ2-7; v_gene: TRBV21-1; d_gene: NA; CDR3nt: TGTGCCAGCAGCAAAGTCCCAGGGTACTGGGAGCAGTACTTC; CDR3aa: CASSKVPGYWEQYF
abundance: NA; j_gene: TRBJ1-5; v_gene: TRBV10-3; d_gene: TRBD1; CDR3nt: TGTGCCATCAGTGAAATGGCGACAGGGTATGATCAGCCCCAGCATTTT; CDR3aa: CAISEMATGYDQPQHF
abundance: NA; j_gene: TRBJ2-7; v_gene: TRBV5-1; d_gene: TRBD2; CDR3nt: TGCGCCAGCAGCTCGGGGACTAGCGGGGCTTACGAGCAGTACTTC; CDR3aa: CASSSGTSGAYEQYF
abundance: NA; j_gene: TRBJ2-7; v_gene: TRBV27; d_gene: TRBD1; CDR3nt: TGTGCCAGCAGTTTATCGGCCGGGACAGGGGGGCCCGAGCAGTACTTC; CDR3aa: CASSLSAGTGGPEQYF
abundance: NA; j_gene: TRBJ1-2; v_gene: TRBV15; d_gene: NA; CDR3nt: TGTGCCACCAGCAGACGATCAGGAGACGGGGGCTCTGGCTACACCTTC; CDR3aa: CATSRRSGDGGSGYTF
abundance: NA; j_gene: TRBJ2-7; v_gene: TRBV27; d_gene: NA; CDR3nt: TGTGCCAGCAGTTCATGGGACACAACCTACGAGCAGTACTTC; CDR3aa: CASSSWDTTYEQYF
abundance: NA; j_gene: TRBJ2-7; v_gene: TRBV9; d_gene: NA; CDR3nt: TGTGCCAGCAGCGTAGCCTCCGGCCTTGGCTACGAGCAGTACTTC; CDR3aa: CASSVASGLGYEQYF
abundance: few; j_gene: TRBJ2-1; v_gene: TRBV27; d_gene: NA; CDR3nt: TGTGCCAGCAGTTTACCCCCGGGGGGCCGGTTGTCGAATGAGCAGTTCTTC; CDR3aa: CASSLPPGGRLSNEQFF
abundance: NA; j_gene: TRBJ2-7; v_gene: TRBV9; d_gene: NA; CDR3nt: TGTGCCAGCAGCGTAGGTGACAACCCCTACGAGCAGTACTTC; CDR3aa: CASSVGDNPYEQYF
abundance: few; j_gene: TRBJ2-1; v_gene: TRBV7-6; d_gene: NA; CDR3nt: TGTGCCAGCAGCTTAGCCGGTGGTGAAACTTCCAATGAGCAGTTCTTC; CDR3aa: CASSLAGGETSNEQFF
abundance: NA; j_gene: TRBJ2-3; v_gene: TRBV20-1; d_gene: TRBD2; CDR3nt: TGCAGTGCTGGAGAGCGGACTAGTCAAGCGCAGTATTTT; CDR3aa: CSAGERTSQAQYF
abundance: NA; j_gene: TRBJ2-1; v_gene: TRBV6-2/TRBV6-3; d_gene: NA; CDR3nt: TGTGCCAGCAGTTCAACTAGCAATGAGCAGTTCTTC; CDR3aa: CASSSTSNEQFF
abundance: NA; j_gene: TRBJ2-1; v_gene: TRBV4-2; d_gene: TRBD2; CDR3nt: TGTGCCAGCAGCCAGATCGTTAGCGGGGGGAGCTCCTACAATGAGCAGTTCTTC; CDR3aa: CASSQIVSGGSSYNEQFF
abundance: NA; j_gene: TRBJ2-3; v_gene: TRBV5-6; d_gene: TRBD2; CDR3nt: TGTGCCAGCAGCTTGTCGGGACTAGCGGGAGGTTGGCGCACAGATACGCAGTATTTT; CDR3aa: CASSLSGLAGGWRTDTQYF
abundance: NA; j_gene: TRBJ2-5; v_gene: TRBV20-1; d_gene: NA; CDR3nt: TGCAGTGCTAGAGATCTCATACCAGCCCGAGAGACCCAGTACTTC; CDR3aa: CSARDLIPARETQYF
abundance: few; j_gene: TRBJ1-1; v_gene: TRBV2; d_gene: TRBD1; CDR3nt: TGTGCCAGCAGCTCCCCAGGGGGCGCGTGGACTGAAGCTTTCTTT; CDR3aa: CASSSPGGAWTEAFF
abundance: NA; j_gene: TRBJ2-1; v_gene: TRBV21-1; d_gene: NA; CDR3nt: TGTGCCAGCAGCAATTCCAGCTCCTACAATGAGCAGTTCTTC; CDR3aa: CASSNSSSYNEQFF
abundance: NA; j_gene: TRBJ1-6; v_gene: TRBV5-6; d_gene: NA; CDR3nt: TGTGCCAGCAGCTTGGGGACGAATTCACCCCTCCACTTT; CDR3aa: CASSLGTNSPLHF
abundance: few; j_gene: TRBJ2-7; v_gene: TRBV29-1; d_gene: TRBD2; CDR3nt: TGCAGCGCCCAGAGAGCGGGGGGGCGCGAGCAGTACTTC; CDR3aa: CSAQRAGGREQYF
abundance: NA; j_gene: TRBJ2-7; v_gene: TRBV14; d_gene: NA; CDR3nt: TGTGCCAGCAGCCCAGACGACGGTAACTACGAGCAGTACTTC; CDR3aa: CASSPDDGNYEQYF
abundance: few; j_gene: TRBJ2-7; v_gene: TRBV5-1; d_gene: TRBD1; CDR3nt: TGCGCCAGCACCTCCGGGACAGACTTCTACGAGCAGTACTTC; CDR3aa: CASTSGTDFYEQYF